The sequence of this TCR beta chain was determined in a study of CD8 T cells in ankylosing spondylitis. Overall study results and limits: Significantly higher representation of disease-linked clones was reported for matched ankylosing spondylitis synovial fluid. Disease-linked clones proved CD8+ and comparatively uncommon in peripheral blood.

This clonotype was counted ten times or more. What it recognizes is unknown. TCRdb reprocessed the 5' RACE reads via MiXCR and lists one record per CDR3 protein. The profile shows about 240,000 distinct CDR3 sequences, 8.6% of them singletons. Germline assignment: CDR1 DFQATT and CDR2 SNEGSKA (reference sequence). V was pared by 6 bases and J by 4 bases, with 15 bases between. The CDR3 runs to 13 residues. The receptor was derived from a male donor with ankylosing spondylitis or in good health (not recorded which). The sequencing sample was made of blood, either unsorted or a sorted T cell fraction (not recorded which). The V and J genes are TRBV20-1 and TRBJ1-2; the D gene is possibly TRBD1 (5 bases). Written as DNA, the CDR3 is TGCAGTGCAGGGGACTCCCTGGGCTATGGCTACACCTTC. It encodes CSAGDSLGYGYTF.